The next 31 T cell receptor beta chains were all read from a single sample in a study of control samples from healthy donors and cancer patients. Only in-frame clones appear in the TCRdb table, and some are missing; sequencing was by immunoSEQ multiplex PCR. The sample contains 120,000 or so clones, about 87% of which appear only once. Sequenced material: blood. Source of these receptors: a man aged 55 to 69 in good health.

The chain joins TRBV19 to TRBJ2-3; D uncertain. The V end was cut by 1 base, the J end by 5 bases, with 7 bases between. The V gene's germline CDR1 is LNHDA and CDR2 SQIVND (reference sequence). The length of the CDR3 is 13 residues. CDR3 DNA sequence: TGTGCCAGTAGTATAGGCCTAAGAGATACGCAGTATTTT. This translates into CASSIGLRDTQYF.

This chain links TRBV6-5 with TRBJ1-2, with 11 bases lining up with TRBD1. CDR1 is MNHEY, CDR2 SVGAGI, per germline. V lost 4 bases to trimming and J lost 7 bases; unmatched junction nucleotides: 11. This CDR3 region has 16 residues. DNA for the CDR3: TGTGCCAGCAGTTCCCGGGGGGGACAGGGGGTCCGTGGCTACACCTTC. Residues: CASSSRGGQGVRGYTF.

The chain recombines TRBV18 with TRBJ2-5; D not resolved. Trimming took 5 bases from V and 1 from J, leaving 8 bases between them. This CDR3 has 13 amino acids. The germline V gene encodes CDR1 KGHSH and CDR2 LQKENI. The DNA for the CDR3 is TGTGCCAGCTCATTTGGAATCCAAGAGACCCAGTACTTC. It translates to CASSFGIQETQYF.

This chain's CDR3 is CASSNMDSARYTEAFF. CDR3 DNA sequence: TGTGCCAGCAGTAATATGGACTCGGCGCGGTACACTGAAGCTTTCTTT. The chain joins TRBV27 to TRBJ1-1; D remains unclear. This CDR3 is built from 16 residues. Germline V gives CDR1 MNHEY, CDR2 SMNVEV (reference sequence). V gave up 5 bases and J gave up 3 bases, with 19 bases separating them.

This chain uses TRBV28 with TRBJ2-2; TRBD1 matches at 8 bases. CDR1 MDHEN and CDR2 SYDVKM come from the germline V gene. Trimming removed 4 bases from V and 1 base from J; junction bases left unmatched: 5. The CDR3 consists of 16 residues. The CDR3 reads CASSSQGALNTGELFF. As DNA, the CDR3 is TGTGCCAGCAGTTCCCAGGGGGCGTTGAACACCGGGGAGCTGTTTTTT.

By share, this clone ranks as medium-sized (0.01 to 0.1%). Other DNA variants within this sample encode the same CDR3. The rearrangement links TRBV12-3 or TRBV12-4 to TRBJ2-7; 9 bases are shared with TRBD1. The CDR3 has 13 amino acids. With 7 bases clipped from V and 5 bases from J, the junction kept 6 bases outside the gene matches. CDR3 DNA: TGTGCCAGCACCCCGGGACAGGGTAACGAGCAGTACTTC. Protein product: CASTPGQGNEQYF.

The genes are TRBV21-1 and TRBJ1-6. TRBV21-1 is annotated as a pseudogene. This CDR3 is 18 amino acids long. The CDR3 region is CASSTDIPGNSYNSPLHF. The CDR3 bases are TGTGCCAGCAGCACCGATATACCCGGGAACTCCTATAATTCACCCCTCCACTTT.

Only one count was recorded for this clone. The chain recombines TRBV12-5 with TRBJ2-1, with D tentatively TRBD1 or TRBD2 (5 bases each). The CDR3 spans 16 residues. The germline CDR1 and CDR2 sequences are LGHNT and FRNRAP. The V gene lost 6 bases and the J gene lost 5 bases, with 20 bases spanning the gap. This CDR3 is CASGYTGDASHNEQFF. The CDR3 nucleotides are TGTGCTAGTGGATATACCGGGGACGCAAGCCACAATGAGCAGTTCTTC.

The chain combines TRBV6-6 with TRBJ2-2; D is ambiguous. CDR3 length equals 16 residues. Per germline, CDR1 MNHNY and CDR2 SVGAGI (reference sequence). Trimming left V 0 bases short and J 6 bases short, with 14 bases between. CDR3 loop: CASSYSGSGFSGELFF. The CDR3 bases are TGTGCCAGCAGTTACTCGGGCTCAGGTTTTTCCGGGGAGCTGTTTTTT.

This clone has only a few counts. V usage is TRBV18 and J usage is TRBJ1-2; the D gene is possibly TRBD1 (5 bases). The ends were cut back, 1 base at V and 2 bases at J, with 5 bases in the middle. In germline, CDR1 is KGHSH, CDR2 LQKENI. The CDR3 sequence is 13 residues long. Here the CDR3 DNA reads TGTGCCAGCTCACCACAGGGGAACTATGGCTACACCTTC. Its protein is CASSPQGNYGYTF.

The chain has TRBV14 and TRBJ1-3; D may be TRBD1 (5 bases). CDR1 is SGHDN, CDR2 FVKESK, per germline. V dropped 3 bases and J dropped 3 bases, with 12 bases sitting between them. The CDR3 consists of 15 residues. Here the CDR3 DNA reads TGTGCCAGCAGCCAGGACATTTCCCTTGGAAACACCATATATTTT. Translating it yields CASSQDISLGNTIYF. Supplemented by reference TRBV14 and TRBJ1-3, the full variable domain reads EAGVTQFPSHSVIEKGQTVTLRCDPISGHDNLYWYRRVMGKEIKFLLHFVKESKQDESGMPNNRFLAERTGGTYSTLKVQPAELEDSGVYFCASSQDISLGNTIYFGEGSWLTVV.

The chain carries TRBV9 and TRBJ2-3, with D unclear. The CDR3 sequence is 14 residues long. Trimming removed 5 bases at V and 4 bases at J, with 14 bases between. Germline V gene lookup returns CDR1 SGDLS and CDR2 YYNGEE. As DNA, the CDR3 is TGTGCCAGCAGTCCACCCAGGTACCCAGATACGCAGTATTTT. Amino acid sequence: CASSPPRYPDTQYF.

V is TRBV28 and J is TRBJ2-3, with D maybe TRBD2 (5 bases). V was clipped by 6 bases and J by 0 bases, with 13 bases between them. CDR1 and CDR2 (germline): MDHEN, SYDVKM. CDR3 size: 15 residues. The CDR3 bases are TGTGCCAGCAGGACGGGAAGAGGAAGCACAGATACGCAGTATTTT. Amino acid sequence: CASRTGRGSTDTQYF.

The chain couples TRBV4-3 to TRBJ1-5; the D gene is possibly TRBD1 (5 bases). Trimming shortened V by 0 bases and J by 7 bases, and 22 bases separated the two germline ends. CDR3 length equals 18 residues. CDR1 LGHNA and CDR2 YSLEER come from the germline V gene. CDR3: CASSQELIRWQGSQPQHF. The CDR3 nucleotides are TGCGCCAGCAGCCAAGAGCTCATAAGGTGGCAGGGTAGCCAGCCCCAGCATTTT.

The chain employs TRBV28 and TRBJ2-5; 10 bases line up with TRBD1. Per the germline V gene, CDR1 is MDHEN and CDR2 is SYDVKM. This CDR3 is 16 amino acids long. Trimming removed 11 bases from V and 1 base from J; junction bases left unmatched: 13. The CDR3 nucleotides are TGTGCCGCCCATTCCGGTGGGACAGGGGTCCAAGAGACCCAGTACTTC. Its protein is CAAHSGGTGVQETQYF.

This clone was picked up a small number of times. The chain has TRBV5-1 and TRBJ2-2, with 8 nucleotides matching TRBD1. The germline gives CDR1 SGHRS, CDR2 YFSETQ. CDR3 size: 16 residues. The V segment lost 6 bases and the J segment 3 bases; nucleotides outside the gene matches: 10. The CDR3 nucleotides read TGCGCCAGCACTATAGGGGACAGGCGATACACCGGGGAGCTGTTTTTT. This encodes CASTIGDRRYTGELFF.

This clone was seen a single time. This chain uses TRBV6-2 or TRBV6-3 with TRBJ2-1; TRBD1 might be the D (6 bases). V lost 2 bases and J lost 1, with 18 bases in between. The CDR3 runs to 18 residues. The germline CDR1 and CDR2 sequences are MNHEY and SVGEGT. The CDR3 nucleotides read TGTGCCAGCAGTTACGGGTCCCAGGGGTTTATTTCCTACAATGAGCAGTTCTTC. Translation: CASSYGSQGFISYNEQFF.

The chain couples TRBV30 to TRBJ1-2; D is undetermined. Germline V gene lookup returns CDR1 GTSNPN and CDR2 SVGIG (reference sequence). V lost 0 bases and J lost 8, with 13 bases in between. The length of the CDR3 is 13 residues. The CDR3 loop reads CAWSVRAGGGYTF. CDR3 in DNA: TGTGCCTGGAGTGTAAGGGCAGGAGGCGGCTACACCTTC.

Here the CDR3 DNA reads TGTGCCAGCAGCCAAGATAATCGGGCCAGGTCTAATGAAAAACTGTTTTTT. It specifies CASSQDNRARSNEKLFF. This chain connects TRBV4-2 to TRBJ1-4; D is unclear. Germline V gene lookup returns CDR1 LGHNA and CDR2 YNFKEQ. V was pared by 0 bases and J by 3 bases, with 14 bases between. This CDR3 contains 17 residues.

This clone was recorded once. This chain uses TRBV2 with TRBJ1-2; D call uncertain. V was trimmed by 3 bases and J by 8 bases, leaving 10 bases between them. Germline CDR1 is SNHLY and CDR2 is FYNNEI. This CDR3 region has 12 residues. CDR3 region: CASSEALRGYTF. The CDR3, as DNA: TGTGCCAGCAGTGAGGCGCTTCGGGGCTACACCTTC.

The rearrangement uses TRBV11-1 and TRBJ2-3, with TRBD2 as a possible D gene (5 bases). The V end lost 4 bases, the J end lost 4 bases, and 15 bases lay between the germline ends. From germline, CDR1 is SGHAT and CDR2 FQDESV (reference sequence). The CDR3 sequence is 15 residues long. The CDR3 DNA sequence: TGTGCCAGCAGCTACGGGGTGGCAGCTGCAGATACGCAGTATTTT. The encoded protein is CASSYGVAAADTQYF. Based on the CDR3 plus reference TRBV11-1 and TRBJ2-3, the full variable domain is EAEVAQSPRYKITEKSQAVAFWCDPISGHATLYWYRQILGQGPELLVQFQDESVVDDSQLPKDRFSAERLKGVDSTLKIQPAELGDSAMYLCASSYGVAAADTQYFGPGTRLTVL.

J is TRBJ2-3 and V is TRBV19, with 8 positions matching TRBD2. With 3 bases clipped from V and 0 bases from J, the junction kept 8 bases outside the gene matches. Germline assignment: CDR1 LNHDA and CDR2 SQIVND (reference sequence). This CDR3 has 17 residues. CDR3 amino acids: CASSMELAAGSTDTQYF. The CDR3, as DNA: TGTGCCAGTAGTATGGAACTAGCGGCAGGTAGCACAGATACGCAGTATTTT.

This rearrangement joins TRBV19 to TRBJ2-7; TRBD2 agrees at 9 bases. CDR1 is LNHDA, CDR2 SQIVND, per germline (reference sequence). The CDR3 loop spans 16 amino acids. Losses at the gene ends were 1 base for V and 0 bases for J; bases not matched to a gene: 4. The CDR3 reads CASSIGQRGDSYEQYF. CDR3 nucleotide sequence: TGTGCCAGTAGTATAGGTCAGCGGGGGGACTCCTACGAGCAGTACTTC.

This chain connects TRBV30 to TRBJ1-6; a weak D match, TRBD1 (5 bases). V was shortened by 7 bases and J by 7 bases, with 14 bases between the two germline ends. The CDR3 runs 13 residues. Germline lookup yields CDR1 GTSNPN and CDR2 SVGIG (reference sequence). The CDR3 DNA reads as TGTGCCTTGCAAGCAGGGCTGAATTCACCCCTCCACTTT. The encoded protein is CALQAGLNSPLHF.

The chain employs TRBV19 and TRBJ2-5, with D possibly being TRBD1 (5 bases). V lost 1 base and J 2 bases, leaving 17 bases between the germline ends. The CDR3 sequence is 17 residues long. Germline CDR1 LNHDA, CDR2 SQIVND (reference sequence). The CDR3 nucleotides read TGTGCCAGTAGTATAGGTTGGACCGGGCAGGGACAAGAGACCCAGTACTTC. It codes for CASSIGWTGQGQETQYF.

The chain has TRBV7-9 and TRBJ1-6; D perhaps matches TRBD1 (6 bases). V lost 0 bases and J lost 7, with 10 bases in between. The length of the CDR3 is 15 residues. Germline V gives CDR1 SEHNR, CDR2 FQNEAQ (reference sequence). Here the CDR3 reads CASSLATGWNSPLHF. CDR3 coding DNA: TGTGCCAGCAGCTTAGCTACAGGGTGGAATTCACCCCTCCACTTT.

The chain is built from TRBV28 and TRBJ2-1; 9 bases line up with TRBD1. Trimming at V came to 6 bases and at J to 8 bases, leaving 8 bases not matched to a gene. This CDR3 has 14 amino acids. Looked up from germline, CDR1 is MDHEN and CDR2 is SYDVKM. CDR3 region: CASRWDRVSDEQFF. CDR3 in DNA: TGTGCCAGCAGGTGGGACAGGGTATCCGATGAGCAGTTCTTC. Drawing the rest from reference TRBV28 and TRBJ2-1, the complete variable domain is DVKVTQSSRYLVKRTGEKVFLECVQDMDHENMFWYRQDPGLGLRLIYFSYDVKMKEKGDIPEGYSVSREKKERFSLILESASTNQTSMYLCASRWDRVSDEQFFGPGTRLTVL.

This chain joins TRBV7-2 and TRBJ2-1, with unresolved D. Germline V gene data show CDR1 as SGHTA and CDR2 as FQGNSA. Trimming took off 1 base at V and 4 bases at J, with 14 bases between the two ends. The CDR3 is made up of 16 amino acids. CDR3 loop: CASSLEGRLPYNEQFF. DNA for the CDR3: TGTGCCAGCAGCTTAGAAGGGCGGCTCCCTTACAATGAGCAGTTCTTC.

In DNA, the CDR3 is TGTGCCAGCAGCCTGGGACTCCTTTCTAGCACAGATACGCAGTATTTT. Its protein is CASSLGLLSSTDTQYF. The rearrangement joins TRBV7-8 to TRBJ2-3; the D gene is possibly TRBD2 (6 bases). V shed 5 bases and J shed 0 bases, with 15 bases lying between them. From germline, CDR1 is SGHVS and CDR2 FQNEAQ. This CDR3 comprises 16 residues.

Only one count was recorded for this clone. J is TRBJ1-1 and V is TRBV10-1; the D is unclear. Germline assignment: CDR1 WNHNN and CDR2 SYGVQD (reference sequence). V lost 3 bases to trimming and J lost 3 bases, with 14 bases between them. This CDR3 comprises 15 residues. CDR3 sequence: CASSDPGKADTEAFF. The CDR3 DNA follows: TGCGCCAGCAGTGACCCGGGGAAGGCGGACACTGAAGCTTTCTTT.

This chain connects TRBV5-1 to TRBJ2-5; tentatively, D is TRBD2 (5 bases). Germline V lookup: CDR1 SGHRS, CDR2 YFSETQ. Deletions cut 4 bases from V and 1 base from J, with 11 bases between. This CDR3 has 14 amino acids. The CDR3 protein is CASSVPRGQETQYF. The CDR3 DNA reads as TGCGCCAGCAGCGTACCTCGGGGCCAAGAGACCCAGTACTTC.